Here is one TCR beta chain with its context. Its target is unknown. Sorting with CD45RO/CCR7/CD25/CD127/CD95/CD27 yielded naive, central memory, regulatory and stem-like memory CD4+ cells. The authors reverse transcribed all of the isolated RNA, so sequencing captured expressed TCRB transcripts. Survey-depth immunoSEQ sequencing was used for stem cell-like memory T cells. The repertoire was sequenced with immunoSEQ multiplex PCR; TCRdb's copy has only in-frame clones and lacks some. Of about 22,000 clones in the sample, roughly 56% were seen once. The data were taken from a study of beta chain features in type 1 diabetes. General observations from the study: Shorter TCRB CDR3s, moderately but significantly so, marked every one of the four CD4+ subsets in Type 1 diabetes patients.

This CDR3 is 14 amino acids long. Trimming took off 7 bases at V and 5 bases at J, with 18 bases between the two ends. CDR1 SGHTA and CDR2 FQGNSA come from the germline V gene. The V and J genes are TRBV7-2 and TRBJ2-7; no clear D. This clonotype was obtained from a man younger than 30 with type 1 diabetes. The source material was stem cell memory CD4+ T cells from blood. The CDR3 DNA is TGTGCCAGCACCACTCACGCCTCCTCTGACGAGCAGTACTTC. As protein: CASTTHASSDEQYF.